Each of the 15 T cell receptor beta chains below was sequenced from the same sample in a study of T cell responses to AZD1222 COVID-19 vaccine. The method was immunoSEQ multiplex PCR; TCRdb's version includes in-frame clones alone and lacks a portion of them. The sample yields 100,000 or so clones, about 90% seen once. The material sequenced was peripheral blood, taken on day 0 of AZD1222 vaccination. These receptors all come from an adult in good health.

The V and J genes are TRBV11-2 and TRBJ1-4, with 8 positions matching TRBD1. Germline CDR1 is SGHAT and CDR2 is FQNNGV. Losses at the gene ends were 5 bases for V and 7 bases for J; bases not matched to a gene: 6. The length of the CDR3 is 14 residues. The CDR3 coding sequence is TGTGCCAGCAGCACCCGGGACAGGAGTGAAAAACTGTTTTTT. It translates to CASSTRDRSEKLFF.

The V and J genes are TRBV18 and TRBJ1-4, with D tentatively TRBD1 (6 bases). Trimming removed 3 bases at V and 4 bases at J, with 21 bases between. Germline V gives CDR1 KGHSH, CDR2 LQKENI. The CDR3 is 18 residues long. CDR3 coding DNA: TGTGCCAGCTCACCCAAAGAGGGGGGTGGTGTGGGTAATGAAAAACTGTTTTTT. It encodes CASSPKEGGGVGNEKLFF.

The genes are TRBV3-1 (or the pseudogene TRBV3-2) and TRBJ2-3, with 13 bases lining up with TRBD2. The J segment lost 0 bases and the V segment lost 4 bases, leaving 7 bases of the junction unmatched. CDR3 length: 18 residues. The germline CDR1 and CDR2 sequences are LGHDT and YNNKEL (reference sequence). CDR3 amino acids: CASSPGLAGPISTDTQYF. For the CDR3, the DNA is TGTGCCAGCAGCCCGGGACTAGCGGGACCGATTAGCACAGATACGCAGTATTTT.

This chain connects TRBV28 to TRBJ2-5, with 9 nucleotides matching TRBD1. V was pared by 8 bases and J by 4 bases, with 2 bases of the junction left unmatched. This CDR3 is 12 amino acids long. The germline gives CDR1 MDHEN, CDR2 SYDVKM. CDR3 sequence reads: CASETGGETQYF. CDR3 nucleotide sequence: TGTGCCAGCGAGACAGGGGGAGAGACCCAGTACTTC.

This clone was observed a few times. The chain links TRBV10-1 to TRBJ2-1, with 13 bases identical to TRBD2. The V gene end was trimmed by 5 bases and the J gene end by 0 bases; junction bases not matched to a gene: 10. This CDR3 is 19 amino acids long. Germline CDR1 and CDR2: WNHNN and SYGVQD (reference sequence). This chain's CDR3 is CASSQRLAGGPSSYNEQFF. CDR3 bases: TGCGCCAGCAGTCAGAGACTAGCGGGAGGTCCGAGCTCCTACAATGAGCAGTTCTTC.

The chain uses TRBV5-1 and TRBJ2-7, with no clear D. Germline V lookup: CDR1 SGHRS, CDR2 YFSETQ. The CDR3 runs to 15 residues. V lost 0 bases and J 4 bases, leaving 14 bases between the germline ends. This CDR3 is CASSLGGGVGYEQYF. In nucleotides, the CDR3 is TGCGCCAGCAGCTTGGGAGGTGGGGTTGGGTACGAGCAGTACTTC.

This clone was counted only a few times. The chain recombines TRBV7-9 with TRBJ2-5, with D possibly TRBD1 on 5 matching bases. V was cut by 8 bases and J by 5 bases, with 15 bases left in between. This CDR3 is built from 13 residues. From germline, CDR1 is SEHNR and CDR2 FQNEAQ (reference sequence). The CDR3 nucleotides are TGTGCCAGCCGGGCACAGGTTGGGGAGACCCAGTACTTC. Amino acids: CASRAQVGETQYF.

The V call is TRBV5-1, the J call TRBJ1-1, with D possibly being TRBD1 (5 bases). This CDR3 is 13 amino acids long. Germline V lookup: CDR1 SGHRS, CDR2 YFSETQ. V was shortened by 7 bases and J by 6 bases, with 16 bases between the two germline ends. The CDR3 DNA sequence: TGCGCCAGCTCCCCTGTGGGGGAGGCTGAAGCTTTCTTT. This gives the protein CASSPVGEAEAFF. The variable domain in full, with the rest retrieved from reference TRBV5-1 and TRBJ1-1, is KAGVTQTPRYLIKTRGQQVTLSCSPISGHRSVSWYQQTPGQGLQFLFEYFSETQRNKGNFPGRFSGRQFSNSRSEMNVSTLELGDSALYLCASSPVGEAEAFFGQGTRLTVV.

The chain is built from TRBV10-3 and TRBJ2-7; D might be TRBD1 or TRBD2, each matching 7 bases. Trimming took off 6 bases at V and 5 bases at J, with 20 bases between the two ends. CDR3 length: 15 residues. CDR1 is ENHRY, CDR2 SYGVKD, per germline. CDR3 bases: TGTGCCATCAGAAATCAGGGGGGAGGGCTCCACGAGCAGTACTTC. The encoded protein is CAIRNQGGGLHEQYF.

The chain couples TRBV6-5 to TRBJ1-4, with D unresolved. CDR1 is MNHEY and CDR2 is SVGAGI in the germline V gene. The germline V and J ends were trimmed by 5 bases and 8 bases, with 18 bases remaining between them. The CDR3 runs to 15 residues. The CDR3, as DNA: TGTGCCAGCAGTCCTATTACGGGGTCTTCAGAAAAACTGTTTTTT. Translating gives CASSPITGSSEKLFF.

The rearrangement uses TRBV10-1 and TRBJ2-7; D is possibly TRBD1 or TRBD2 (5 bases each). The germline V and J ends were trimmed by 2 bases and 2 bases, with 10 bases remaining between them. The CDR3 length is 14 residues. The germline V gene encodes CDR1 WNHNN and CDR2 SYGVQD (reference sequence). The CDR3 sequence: CASSEGGRTYEQYF. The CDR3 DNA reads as TGCGCCAGCAGTGAGGGGGGACGGACCTACGAGCAGTACTTC.

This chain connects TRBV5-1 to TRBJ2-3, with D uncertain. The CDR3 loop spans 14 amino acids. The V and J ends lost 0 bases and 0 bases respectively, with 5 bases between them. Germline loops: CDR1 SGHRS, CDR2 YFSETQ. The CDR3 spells CASSLGESTDTQYF. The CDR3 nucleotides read TGCGCCAGCAGCTTGGGGGAAAGCACAGATACGCAGTATTTT.

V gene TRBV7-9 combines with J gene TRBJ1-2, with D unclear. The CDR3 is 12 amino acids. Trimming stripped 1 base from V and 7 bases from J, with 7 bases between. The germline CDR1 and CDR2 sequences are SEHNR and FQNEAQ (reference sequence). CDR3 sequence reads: CASSLGAFGYTF. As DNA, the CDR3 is TGTGCCAGCAGCTTAGGGGCTTTTGGCTACACCTTC.

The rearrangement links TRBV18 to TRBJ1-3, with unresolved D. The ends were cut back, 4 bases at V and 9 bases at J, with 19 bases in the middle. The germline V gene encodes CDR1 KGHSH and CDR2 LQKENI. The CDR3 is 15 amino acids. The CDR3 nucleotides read TGTGCCAGCTCACTGGGCGCCCGGACTCACGCCACCATATATTTT. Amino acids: CASSLGARTHATIYF. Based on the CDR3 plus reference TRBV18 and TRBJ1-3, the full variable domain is NAGVMQNPRHLVRRRGQEARLRCSPMKGHSHVYWYRQLPEEGLKFMVYLQKENIIDESGMPKERFSAEFPKEGPSILRIQQVVRGDSAAYFCASSLGARTHATIYFGEGSWLTVV.

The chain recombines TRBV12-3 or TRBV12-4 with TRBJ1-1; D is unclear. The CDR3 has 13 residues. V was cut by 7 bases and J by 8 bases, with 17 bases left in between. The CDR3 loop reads CASTLNPQREAFF. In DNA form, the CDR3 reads TGTGCCAGCACCCTTAACCCCCAGAGAGAAGCTTTCTTT.